This TCR beta chain was sequenced for a study of T cell responses to AZD1222 COVID-19 vaccine. Comments on this clone: The antigen remains unidentified.

General study results and limits: A rise in Spike-specific TCR breadth and depth followed two AZD1222 doses. Clonal diversity may have been underestimated, and the donors were mostly white British, with more females than males. Reportedly, nearly half of unique spike TCRs recognized epitopes outside B.1.351/B.1.1.7 mutations. Spike-wide vaccine-associated CD4 TCRs dominated at 160-218 and 743-854.

The table came from immunoSEQ multiplex PCR; TCRdb's copy has only in-frame clones and leaves some out. The sample has about 130,000 clones; about 85% are singletons. Specimen: peripheral blood, collected on day 0 of AZD1222 vaccination. The receptor was derived from an adult in good health.

CDR3 nucleotide sequence: TGTGCCAGCAGCTTTGGGGCTCCGAACACCGGGGAGCTGTTTTTT. Translation gives CASSFGAPNTGELFF. This chain uses TRBV7-9 with TRBJ2-2; possible D gene TRBD1, 5 bases. V lost 3 bases to trimming and J lost 0 bases, with 8 bases between them. There are 15 residues in the CDR3. CDR1 is SEHNR, CDR2 FQNEAQ, per germline (reference sequence).